Following are 9 T cell receptor beta chains from one sample sequenced in a study of blood T cell repertoires in COVID-19. Sequencing used immunoSEQ multiplex PCR; TCRdb keeps in-frame clones, though not all of them. Here the sample spans roughly 150,000 clones, about 85% being singletons. Material: peripheral blood. The source of these receptors is a man older than 75 with COVID-19, enrolled during active disease.

The rearrangement joins TRBV6-2 or TRBV6-3 to TRBJ1-6, with a tentative D call TRBD1 (5 bases). V gave up 0 bases and J gave up 6 bases, with 21 bases separating them. In germline, CDR1 is MNHEY, CDR2 SVGEGT. This CDR3 is built from 19 residues. In nucleotides, the CDR3 is TGTGCCAGCAGTTACTCGAGGTCGGCAGGGAGGGACTTTAATTCACCCCTCCACTTT. Amino acid sequence: CASSYSRSAGRDFNSPLHF.

As concerns this clone: Germline is not matched at one junction end, which may reflect a read error. The chain uses TRBV5-1 and TRBJ2-3; D is perhaps TRBD1 (5 bases). The V gene's germline CDR1 is SGHRS and CDR2 YFSETQ. The CDR3 loop spans 15 amino acids. In DNA, the CDR3 is TGCGCCAGCCGCTTCGACAGTGCTAGCACAGATACGCAGTATTTT. It encodes CASRFDSASTDTQYF.

This chain joins TRBV12-3 or TRBV12-4 and TRBJ1-2; D is possibly TRBD1 (6 bases). The CDR3 runs to 12 residues. V was shortened by 7 bases and J by 6 bases, with 12 bases between the two germline ends. The chain's CDR3 is CASTYRAHGYTF. The CDR3 DNA reads TGTGCCAGCACCTACAGGGCGCATGGCTACACCTTC.

This clone was observed a few times. CDR3 DNA: TGTGCCAGCAGCCAAGGTTGGGAAGGGGGCACTAATGAAAAACTGTTTTTT. It encodes CASSQGWEGGTNEKLFF. J is TRBJ1-4 and V is TRBV4-2, with 7 bases fitting TRBD1. J was trimmed by 2 bases and V by 1 base; bases with no gene match: 7. Germline V gene lookup returns CDR1 LGHNA and CDR2 YNFKEQ. This CDR3 has 17 residues.

The chain recombines TRBV19 with TRBJ1-2; perhaps TRBD1 as D (5 bases). The CDR3 loop spans 18 amino acids. Trimming left V 4 bases short and J 4 bases short, with 25 bases between. Germline V CDR1 and CDR2: LNHDA, SQIVND (reference sequence). CDR3 sequence (DNA): TGTGCCAGTAGTAACCGCCGGCAGGGCCGATCCCTATTCTATGGCTACACCTTC. Translating it yields CASSNRRQGRSLFYGYTF.

The chain couples TRBV19 to TRBJ1-2, with D maybe TRBD1 (6 bases). The CDR3 has 15 amino acids. Between the trimmed V and J ends, which lost 3 bases and 7 bases, there was a span of 18 bases. Per the germline V gene, CDR1 is LNHDA and CDR2 is SQIVND (reference sequence). The CDR3 DNA follows: TGTGCCAGTAGTATGGCCCGGCTGGGGGCTGGTGGCTACACCTTC. As protein: CASSMARLGAGGYTF. The full variable domain, completed using reference TRBV19 and TRBJ1-2, is DGGITQSPKYLFRKEGQNVTLSCEQNLNHDAMYWYRQDPGQGLRLIYYSQIVNDFQKGDIAEGYSVSREKKESFPLTVTSAQKNPTAFYLCASSMARLGAGGYTFGSGTRLTVV.

The gene calls are TRBV18 and TRBJ1-2; D is unclear. Looked up from germline, CDR1 is KGHSH and CDR2 is LQKENI. This CDR3 spans 14 amino acids. V was cut by 0 bases and J by 6 bases, with 11 bases left in between. Written as DNA, the CDR3 is TGTGCCAGCTCACCACCGGCAATATTAAATGGCTACACCTTC. It specifies CASSPPAILNGYTF.

The chain joins TRBV7-9 to TRBJ1-1; no clear D. CDR1 SEHNR and CDR2 FQNEAQ come from the germline V gene (reference sequence). CDR3 length: 13 residues. Trimming left V 7 bases short and J 2 bases short, with 11 bases between. The CDR3 sequence: CASIVSTNTEAFF. The CDR3 nucleotides are TGTGCCAGCATCGTGAGTACTAACACTGAAGCTTTCTTT.

In this sample, this clone turned up many times. The chain combines TRBV2 with TRBJ1-2, with 8 bases lining up with TRBD1. The CDR3 has 13 residues. Germline V CDR1 and CDR2: SNHLY, FYNNEI. V trimming: 7 bases; J trimming: 4 bases; junction bases outside the gene matches: 5. The CDR3 sequence: CASKRTGIYGYTF. The DNA for the CDR3 is TGTGCCAGCAAGCGGACAGGGATCTATGGCTACACCTTC.